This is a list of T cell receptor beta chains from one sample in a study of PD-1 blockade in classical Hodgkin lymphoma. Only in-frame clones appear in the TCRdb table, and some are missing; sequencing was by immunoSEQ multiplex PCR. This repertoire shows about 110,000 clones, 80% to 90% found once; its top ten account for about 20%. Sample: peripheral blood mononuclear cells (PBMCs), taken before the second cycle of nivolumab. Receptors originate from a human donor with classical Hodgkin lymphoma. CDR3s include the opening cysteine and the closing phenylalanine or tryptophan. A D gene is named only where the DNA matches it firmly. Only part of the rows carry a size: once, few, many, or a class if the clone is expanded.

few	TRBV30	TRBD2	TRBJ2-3	TGTGCCTGGAAAGTAGCGGGAGGCCCAGATACGCAGTATTTT	CAWKVAGGPDTQYF
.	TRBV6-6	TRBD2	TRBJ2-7	TGTGCCAGCAGTTACTCGACCGCTAGCGGGAGCAACGAGCAGTACTTC	CASSYSTASGSNEQYF
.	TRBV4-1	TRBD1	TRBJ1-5	TGCGCCAGCAGCCAAGATGGGACAGGATTGAATCAGCCCCAGCATTTT	CASSQDGTGLNQPQHF
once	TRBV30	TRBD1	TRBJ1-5	TGTGCCTGGAGGGTCAATCACCGGGACAGGGGGTTTCAGCAGCCCCAGCATTTT	CAWRVNHRDRGFQQPQHF
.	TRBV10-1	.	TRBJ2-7	TGCGCCAGCAGTCTCTACAGGGGAGGCTACGAGCAGTACTTC	CASSLYRGGYEQYF
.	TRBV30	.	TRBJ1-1	TGTGCCACGGGTGGGTGGGAGGAAGGGAACACTGAAGCTTTCTTT	CATGGWEEGNTEAFF
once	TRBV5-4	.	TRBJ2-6	TGTGCCAGCAGCTCCTCAATTAGCTCTGGGGCCAACGTCCTGACTTTC	CASSSSISSGANVLTF
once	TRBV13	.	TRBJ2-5	TGTGCCAGCAGCTTAGTCGGAGAGACCCAGTACTTC	CASSLVGETQYF
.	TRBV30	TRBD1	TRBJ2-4	TGTGCCTGGAGTGTAGTCCTGGGACAGGGATCCAAAAACATTCAGTACTTC	CAWSVVLGQGSKNIQYF
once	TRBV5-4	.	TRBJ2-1	TGTGCCAGCAGCTCCGACTACAATGAGCAGTTCTTC	CASSSDYNEQFF
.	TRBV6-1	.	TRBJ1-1	TGTGCCAGCAGTGAAGATGCAGGGGCGAACACTGAAGCTTTCTTT	CASSEDAGANTEAFF
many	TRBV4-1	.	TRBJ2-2	TGCGCCAGTCACGACGGGAACACCGGGGAGCTGTTTTTT	CASHDGNTGELFF
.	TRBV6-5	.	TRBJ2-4	TGTGCCAAGAGATATCGCGGGATGTGGTTGAACATTCAGTACTTC	CAKRYRGMWLNIQYF
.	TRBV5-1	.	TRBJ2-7	TGCGCCAGCAGCACGACGGGAAGCTCCTACGAGCAGTACTTC	CASSTTGSSYEQYF
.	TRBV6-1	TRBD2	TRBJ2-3	TGTGCCAGCAGTGAAGCGACTGGACTAGCGGTGCGCACAGATACGCAGTATTTT	CASSEATGLAVRTDTQYF
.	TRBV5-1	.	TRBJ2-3	TGCGCCAGCAGCACCGGGACTCTCACAGATACGCAGTATTTT	CASSTGTLTDTQYF
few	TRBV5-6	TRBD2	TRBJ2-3	TGTGCCAGCAGCTTTGTTGGGGCGGGAGGCAAACAGTATTTT	CASSFVGAGGKQYF
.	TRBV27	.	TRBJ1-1	TGTGCCAGCAGTCCTTCTCTCTGGTCCACTGAAGCTTTCTTT	CASSPSLWSTEAFF
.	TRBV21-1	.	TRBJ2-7	TGTGCCAGCAGCTCCCGATCGCAGGGATTATCTCTACCCTACGAGCAGTACTTC	CASSSRSQGLSLPYEQYF
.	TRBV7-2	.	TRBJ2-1	TGTGCCAGCAGCTATGGCGGGTCCCCGGGGAATGAGCAGTTCTTC	CASSYGGSPGNEQFF
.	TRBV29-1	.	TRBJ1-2	TGCAGCGTTGAAGATTGGTCAGGGTTTTGGTATGGCTACACCTTC	CSVEDWSGFWYGYTF
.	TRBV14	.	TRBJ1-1	TGTGCCCCCGGGGGGGACAAGACTTCTGAAGCTTTCTTT	CAPGGDKTSEAFF
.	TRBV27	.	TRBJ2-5	TGTGCCAGCAGTTTTAGAGGTGCGACCCAGTACTTC	CASSFRGATQYF
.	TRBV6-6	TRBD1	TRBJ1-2	TGTGCCAGCAAAAAAACAGGGGGGGAAGCTAACTATGGCTACACCTTC	CASKKTGGEANYGYTF
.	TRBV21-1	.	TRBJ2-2	TGTGCCAGCATCTCCTCTGGGGCAGGCACCGGGGAGCTGTTTTTT	CASISSGAGTGELFF
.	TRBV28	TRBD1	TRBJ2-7	TGTGCCAGCAGTTTTCAGGGGGCTAGTGAGCAGTACTTC	CASSFQGASEQYF
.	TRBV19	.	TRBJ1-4	TGTGCCAGTAGCATCAAACGACTCGTTAATGAAAAACTGTTTTTT	CASSIKRLVNEKLFF
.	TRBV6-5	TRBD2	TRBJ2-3	TGTGCCAGCAGTTTGGCGGGAGAGGGTGTGGATACGCAGTATTTT	CASSLAGEGVDTQYF
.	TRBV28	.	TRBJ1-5	TGTGCCAGCAGTTTTGAGGGGACGCAGCCCCAGCATTTT	CASSFEGTQPQHF
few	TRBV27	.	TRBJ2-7	TGTGCCAGCAGTTTTTTTGGGGCCCACGAGCAGTACTTC	CASSFFGAHEQYF
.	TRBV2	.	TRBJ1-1	TGTGCCAGCAGTGAATTTCGGGTTACTGAAGCTTTCTTT	CASSEFRVTEAFF
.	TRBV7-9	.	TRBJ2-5	TGTGCCAGCAGCCCTCCAACTTGGTTTGGGGAGACCCAGTACTTC	CASSPPTWFGETQYF
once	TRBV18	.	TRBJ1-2	TGTGCCAGCTCACCCCTCGTCCAGGGCACTGGCTACACCTTC	CASSPLVQGTGYTF
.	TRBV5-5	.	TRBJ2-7	TGTGCCAGCAGCCCGCAGACCTCCTACGAGCAGTACTTC	CASSPQTSYEQYF
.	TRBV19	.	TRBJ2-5	TGTGCCAGTAGTATAGATTTAGCGAGCGAGACCCAGTACTTC	CASSIDLASETQYF
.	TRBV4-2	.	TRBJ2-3	TGTGCCAGCAGCCAAGTCGCTAGCACGGCCTACTCCACAGATACGCAGTATTTT	CASSQVASTAYSTDTQYF
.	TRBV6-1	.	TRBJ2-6	TGTGCCAGCAGTGAAGGGCCAAGTGGGGCCAACGTCCTGACTTTC	CASSEGPSGANVLTF
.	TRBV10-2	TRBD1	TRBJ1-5	TGCGCCAGCAGTTGGGACAGGGATCAGCCCCAGCATTTT	CASSWDRDQPQHF
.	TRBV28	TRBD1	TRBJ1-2	TGTGCCAGCAGACGGACAGGGAACTATGGCTACACCTTC	CASRRTGNYGYTF
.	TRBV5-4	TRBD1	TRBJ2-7	TGTGCCAGCAGCCTCCTGGGACAGAGTGGCGAGCAGTACTTC	CASSLLGQSGEQYF
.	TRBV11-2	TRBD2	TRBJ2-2	TGTGCCAGCAGCCCAAGCGGGGCTCTGGCGAACACCGGGGAGCTGTTTTTT	CASSPSGALANTGELFF
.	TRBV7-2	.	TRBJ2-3	TGTGCCAGCAGCTTAGTCCCAGGGGGGGGCACAGATACGCAGTATTTT	CASSLVPGGGTDTQYF
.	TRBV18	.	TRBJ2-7	TGTGCCAGCTCACAAAACCTGGGACAAGCCATATTTTACTTC	CASSQNLGQAIFYF
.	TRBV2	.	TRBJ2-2	TGTGCCAGCAACGAGGGCCCCACCGGGGAGCTGTTTTTT	CASNEGPTGELFF
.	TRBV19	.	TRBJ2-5	TGTGCCAGTAGTATAGGGGTACCGGACAGCAAGAGCACCCAGTACTTC	CASSIGVPDSKSTQYF
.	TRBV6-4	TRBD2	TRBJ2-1	TGTGCCAGCAGTGACAAGGCTAGCGGGAGCCATGAGCAGTTCTTC	CASSDKASGSHEQFF
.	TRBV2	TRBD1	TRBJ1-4	TGTGCCAGCAGTGGATGGTCAGGGACAGGCAATGAAAAACTGTTTTTT	CASSGWSGTGNEKLFF
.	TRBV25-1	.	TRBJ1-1	TGTGCCAGCAGTGAAGGAGGGGTCCGGGACACTGAAGCTTTCTTT	CASSEGGVRDTEAFF
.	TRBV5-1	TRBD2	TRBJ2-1	TGCGCCAGCAGCTACATAGCGGGAGTCTCCTACAATGAGCAGTTCTTC	CASSYIAGVSYNEQFF
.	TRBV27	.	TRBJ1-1	TGTGCCAGCAAGTGGTACGCGGGGCGTGACACTGAAGCTTTCTTT	CASKWYAGRDTEAFF